Listed below are T cell receptor beta chains from one sample, sequenced in a study of cytomegalovirus exposure and HLA in healthy donors. Only in-frame clones appear in the TCRdb table, and some are missing; sequencing was by immunoSEQ multiplex PCR. The sample contains 130,000 or so clones, 77% of which appear only once. Sequencing was performed on PBMCs. These receptor sequences come from a male donor in good health and CMV-seropositive. The CDR3 runs from the conserved cysteine through the conserved F or W. Each record gives: J gene, clone size, D gene, V gene, CDR3 length, CDR3 protein, CDR3 DNA. The D gene is left open where the match is weak. The size field is filled for only some rows; it gives once, few, many or a size class.

J: TRBJ2-1; size: NA; D: TRBD2; V: TRBV14; length: 15; CDR3: CASSESGRGYNEQFF; DNA: TGTGCCAGCAGCGAAAGCGGGAGAGGTTACAATGAGCAGTTCTTC
J: TRBJ1-2; size: NA; D: TRBD1; V: TRBV10-3; length: 16; CDR3: CAISESGGQINYGYTF; DNA: TGTGCCATCAGTGAGTCGGGGGGACAGATTAACTATGGCTACACCTTC
J: TRBJ2-7; size: NA; D: TRBD2; V: TRBV7-9; length: 13; CDR3: CSSSFSGGGEQYF; DNA: TGTTCCAGCAGCTTCAGTGGCGGGGGGGAGCAGTACTTC
J: TRBJ2-7; size: NA; D: NA; V: TRBV30; length: 12; CDR3: CAWSERGYEQYF; DNA: TGTGCCTGGAGTGAAAGGGGGTACGAGCAGTACTTC
J: TRBJ2-5; size: NA; D: TRBD2; V: TRBV25-1; length: 15; CDR3: CASSKTSGRRETQYF; DNA: TGTGCCAGCAGTAAGACTAGCGGGAGACGGGAGACCCAGTACTTC
J: TRBJ1-5; size: NA; D: NA; V: TRBV4-2; length: 14; CDR3: CASSQGGRDQPQHF; DNA: TGTGCCAGCAGCCAAGGCGGGAGGGATCAGCCCCAGCATTTT
J: TRBJ2-5; size: NA; D: NA; V: TRBV11-2; length: 12; CDR3: CASSPYQETQYF; DNA: TGTGCCAGCAGCCCATACCAAGAGACCCAGTACTTC
J: TRBJ2-7; size: once; D: NA; V: TRBV29-1; length: 14; CDR3: CSVDGAGGSYEQYF; DNA: TGCAGCGTTGACGGAGCGGGCGGTTCCTACGAGCAGTACTTC
J: TRBJ2-5; size: NA; D: TRBD2; V: TRBV7-2; length: 14; CDR3: CASSLEAGYETQYF; DNA: TGTGCCAGCAGCTTAGAAGCGGGGTACGAGACCCAGTACTTC
J: TRBJ2-7; size: NA; D: NA; V: TRBV4-1; length: 17; CDR3: CASSQENLVQFPYEQYF; DNA: TGCGCCAGCAGCCAAGAAAATTTGGTACAATTCCCCTACGAGCAGTACTTC
J: TRBJ2-1; size: NA; D: TRBD1; V: TRBV11-3; length: 15; CDR3: CASSSGQAEYNEQFF; DNA: TGTGCCAGCAGCTCCGGACAGGCCGAATACAATGAGCAGTTCTTC
J: TRBJ2-1; size: NA; D: TRBD1; V: TRBV7-3; length: 17; CDR3: CASSLEVGQGARNEQFF; DNA: TGTGCCAGCAGCTTAGAGGTCGGGCAGGGGGCGCGTAATGAGCAGTTCTTC
J: TRBJ1-2; size: NA; D: NA; V: TRBV7-9; length: 13; CDR3: CASSLGTAPGYTF; DNA: TGTGCCAGCAGCTTAGGGACAGCACCTGGCTACACCTTC
J: TRBJ2-2; size: NA; D: NA; V: TRBV5-1; length: 15; CDR3: CASSSGQGGTGELFF; DNA: TGCGCCAGCAGCTCCGGACAGGGAGGGACCGGGGAGCTGTTTTTT
J: TRBJ1-4; size: NA; D: NA; V: TRBV5-8; length: 15; CDR3: CASSVQGSTNEKLFF; DNA: TGTGCCAGCAGCGTACAGGGATCAACTAATGAAAAACTGTTTTTT